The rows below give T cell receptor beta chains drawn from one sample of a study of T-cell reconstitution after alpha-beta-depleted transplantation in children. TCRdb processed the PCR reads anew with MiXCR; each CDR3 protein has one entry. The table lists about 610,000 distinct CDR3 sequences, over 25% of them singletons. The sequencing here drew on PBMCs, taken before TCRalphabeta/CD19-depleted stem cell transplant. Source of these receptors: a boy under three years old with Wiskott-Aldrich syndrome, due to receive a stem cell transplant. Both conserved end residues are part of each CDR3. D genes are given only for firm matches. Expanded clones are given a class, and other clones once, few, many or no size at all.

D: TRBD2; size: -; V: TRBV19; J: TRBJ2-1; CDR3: CASSTPGLAGVREQFF; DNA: TGTGCCAGTAGCACCCCGGGACTAGCGGGAGTCAGGGAGCAGTTCTTC
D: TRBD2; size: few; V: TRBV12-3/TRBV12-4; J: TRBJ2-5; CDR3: CASRDLLAGGSETQYF; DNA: TGTGCCAGCCGAGACCTACTAGCGGGAGGAAGTGAGACCCAGTACTTC
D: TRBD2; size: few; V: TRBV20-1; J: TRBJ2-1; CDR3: CSAGGLAGHNEQFF; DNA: TGCAGTGCCGGAGGGCTAGCGGGGCACAATGAGCAGTTCTTC
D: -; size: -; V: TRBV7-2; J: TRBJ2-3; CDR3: CASSRPSTDTQYF; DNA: TGTGCCAGCAGCCGACCTAGCACAGATACGCAGTATTTT
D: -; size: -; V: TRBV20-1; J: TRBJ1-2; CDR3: CSARPRTSNYGYTF; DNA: TGCAGTGCTAGACCCCGGACGTCAAACTATGGCTACACCTTC
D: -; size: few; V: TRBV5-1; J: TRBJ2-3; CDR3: CASSVSRLSSTDTQYF; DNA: TGCGCCAGCAGCGTCTCTAGACTATCTAGCACAGATACGCAGTATTTT
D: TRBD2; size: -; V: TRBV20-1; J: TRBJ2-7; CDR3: CSARAGTSGRTYEQYF; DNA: TGCAGTGCTAGAGCCGGGACTAGCGGGAGGACCTACGAGCAGTACTTC
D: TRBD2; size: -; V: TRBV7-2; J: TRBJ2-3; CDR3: CASSLGIGLAGGGQYF; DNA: TGTGCCAGCAGCTTAGGGATCGGACTAGCGGGAGGTGGGCAGTATTTT
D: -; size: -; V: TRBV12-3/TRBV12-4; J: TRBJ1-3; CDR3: CASSPEPGGNTIYF; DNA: TGTGCCAGCAGCCCTGAACCCGGTGGAAACACCATATATTTT
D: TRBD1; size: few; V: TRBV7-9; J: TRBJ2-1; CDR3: CASSLLAGTGNNEQFF; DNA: TGTGCCAGCAGCCTTTTGGCCGGGACAGGAAACAATGAGCAGTTCTTC
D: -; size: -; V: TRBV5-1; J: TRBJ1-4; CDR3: CASSSPTSEKLFF; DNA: TGCGCCAGCAGCTCACCTACGAGCGAAAAACTGTTTTTT
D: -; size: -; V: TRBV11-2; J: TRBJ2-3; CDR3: CASSLPMRRTDTQYF; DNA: TGTGCCAGCAGCTTGCCAATGAGGCGCACAGATACGCAGTATTTT
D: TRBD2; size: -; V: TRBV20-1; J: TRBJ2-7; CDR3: CSAREVGLAHEQYF; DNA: TGCAGTGCTAGAGAGGTGGGACTAGCCCACGAGCAGTACTTC
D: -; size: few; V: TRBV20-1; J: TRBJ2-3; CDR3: CSARGLRGTDTQYF; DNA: TGCAGTGCTAGAGGACTCCGTGGGACAGATACGCAGTATTTT
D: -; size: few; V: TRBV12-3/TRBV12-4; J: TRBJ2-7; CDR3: CASSVGQIYEQYF; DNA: TGTGCCAGCTCCGTCGGACAGATCTACGAGCAGTACTTC
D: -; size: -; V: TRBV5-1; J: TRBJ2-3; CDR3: CAIRLSRKGTDTQYF; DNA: TGCGCCATCAGGCTCAGCCGGAAGGGCACAGATACGCAGTATTTC
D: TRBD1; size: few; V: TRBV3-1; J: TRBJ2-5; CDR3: CASSQAAGGRETQYF; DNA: TGTGCCAGCAGCCAAGCCGCAGGGGGCCGGGAGACCCAGTACTTC
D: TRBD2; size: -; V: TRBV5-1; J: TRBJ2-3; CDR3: CASSPGLVRVDTQYF; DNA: TGCGCCAGCAGCCCGGGACTAGTTCGGGTGGATACGCAGTATTTT
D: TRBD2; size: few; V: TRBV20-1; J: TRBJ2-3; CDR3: CSAPTPPGLAGVTDTQYF; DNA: TGCAGTGCTCCTACACCTCCGGGACTAGCGGGTGTCACAGATACGCAGTATTTT
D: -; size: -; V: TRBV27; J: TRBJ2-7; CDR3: CASSTRQGRIGEQYF; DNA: TGTGCCAGCAGTACCCGGCAGGGGCGGATTGGGGAGCAGTACTTC
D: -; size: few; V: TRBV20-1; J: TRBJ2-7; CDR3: CSAKPTRATYEQYF; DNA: TGCAGTGCTAAACCCACCAGGGCTACCTACGAGCAGTACTTC
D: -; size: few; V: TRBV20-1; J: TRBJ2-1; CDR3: CSAVMRGRGVQFF; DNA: TGCAGTGCTGTGATGAGGGGGAGGGGGGTGCAGTTCTTC
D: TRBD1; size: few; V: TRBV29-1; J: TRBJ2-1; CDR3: CSVEPTNRDRRNEQFF; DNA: TGCAGCGTTGAACCAACCAACCGGGACAGGAGGAATGAGCAGTTCTTC